The clone carrying this T cell receptor (beta chain) was detected ten times or more. Its antigen is currently unknown. RNA transcripts gave rise to amplified TCR beta CDR3 regions. The TCR CDR3 first-round RT-PCR relied on the HTBI primer set. TCRdb re-analysed the multiplex PCR reads in MiXCR, keeping a single row per CDR3 protein. The table has 540,000 or so distinct CDR3 sequences, 46% seen once; the top ten hold 19%. Any patient presenting with uncontrolled infection, other autoimmune disease, pregnancy or lactation was left out. Orbital computed tomography, thyroid ultrasound, serum thyroxine and TRAb, and clinical symptoms together informed the diagnoses. This sample stems from a study of T cells in Graves' hyperthyroidism and ophthalmopathy. The study's findings and limits: Ophthalmopathy was separated from stable hyperthyroidism by a 13 V-J model.

V was clipped by 3 bases and J by 7 bases, with 12 bases between them. The CDR3 sequence is 13 residues long. This clonotype was obtained from an adult woman with Graves' disease, either hyperthyroidism or ophthalmopathy (not recorded which). Material for sequencing was peripheral blood or thyroid tissue (not recorded which). This chain links TRBV12-3 or TRBV12-4 with TRBJ1-1, with no clear D. The CDR3 coding sequence is TGTGCCAGCAGTTTTAACCCCTCTTATGAAGCTTTCTTT. It is translated as CASSFNPSYEAFF.